This TCR beta chain originates from a study of T cell repertoires in cytomegalovirus infection. Study summary: Well-studied HLA-B-restricted CMV epitopes were used in the study alongside recently identified HLA-C-restricted ones. Public TCR beta signatures provided an indication of both CMV infection and a matching HLA type.

Worth noting for this clonotype: The antigen is not known.

The CDR3 loop spans 13 amino acids. V was cut by 0 bases and J by 7 bases, with 9 bases left in between. Germline CDR1 reads SGHTA; CDR2 reads FQGNSA. Study findings and constraints: HLA-C-restricted CMV-specific TCR beta clonotypes prevailed in the ex vivo response. Carriage of CMV together with the relevant HLA was identifiable through cumulative public TCR beta family frequency.

TCRdb analysed the reads with MiXCR anew, one entry per CDR3 protein. The data show around 300,000 distinct CDR3 sequences, 20% to 25% seen once. The sample here was cultured PBMCs, taken from culture after CMV antigen stimulation. This TCR was sampled from a human donor in good health (CMV status not recorded). Some clones in this sample may be carry-over from other donors' samples. This chain uses TRBV7-2 with TRBJ1-1; TRBD1 is a possible D gene (5 bases). The CDR3 loop reads CASSLASGGEAFF. The DNA for the CDR3 is TGTGCCAGCAGCTTAGCATCCGGGGGTGAAGCTTTCTTT.